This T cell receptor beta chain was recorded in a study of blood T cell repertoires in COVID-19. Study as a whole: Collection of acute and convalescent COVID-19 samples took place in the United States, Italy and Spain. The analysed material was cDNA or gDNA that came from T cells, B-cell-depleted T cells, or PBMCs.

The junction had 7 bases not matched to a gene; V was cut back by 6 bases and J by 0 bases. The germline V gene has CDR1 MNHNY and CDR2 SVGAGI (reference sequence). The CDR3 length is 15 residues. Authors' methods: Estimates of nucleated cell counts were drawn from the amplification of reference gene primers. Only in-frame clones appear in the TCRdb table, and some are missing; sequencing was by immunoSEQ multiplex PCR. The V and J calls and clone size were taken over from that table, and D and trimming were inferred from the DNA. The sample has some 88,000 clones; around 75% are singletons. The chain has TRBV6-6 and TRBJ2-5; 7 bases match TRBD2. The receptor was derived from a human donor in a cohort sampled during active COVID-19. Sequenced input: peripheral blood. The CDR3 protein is CASRRGGGDQETQYF. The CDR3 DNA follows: TGTGCCAGCAGGCGCGGGGGAGGGGACCAAGAGACCCAGTACTTC.